This T cell receptor beta chain originates from a study of shared clonotypes between healthy human individuals (dated by TCRdb to about 2020). With regard to the full study: Three men and a couple of women, aged 18 to 49 years, made up the cohort. Per donor, three plates each were used for CD4 naive and CD4 memory, two for CD8 naive, and one for CD8 memory. To estimate repertoire size and how much clonotype sharing occurs between individuals, the study deeply sequenced the blood TCR repertoires of several healthy adults. To increase sequencing depth and limit assay-specific biases, different laboratories used diverse techniques to prepare libraries and sequence TCR repertoires. Per donor, leukapheresis produced somewhere between about 0.94 and 9.5 billion PBMCs.

Using the deep immunoSEQ assay, TCR CDR3 regions were amplified from genomic DNA by multiplex PCR. Extracted genomic DNA from each cell subset was spread evenly across all wells of several immunoSEQ 96-well plates, with each plate serving as a replicate. Each replicate PCR for sorted subsets received about 0.2 ug genomic DNA, equal to roughly 29,000 T cell genomes. Purified libraries were measured with a Qubit 3.0 fluorometer, size-checked on a Bioanalyzer 2100, and measured again with the KAPA Library Quantification kit. A separate single-read 150-cycle Illumina NextSeq 550 flow cell was used to sequence each immunoSEQ 96-well plate. The paper's data handling went like this. Because the immunoSEQ output included only junctional sequences and no quality scores, the filtering could not be the same as the filtering used for full-length reads. Sequences were annotated with PyIR, a Python wrapper for IgBLAST v1.9, using IMGT germline references to assign V/J genes and CDR3. Reads with weak V/J assignments (E-value above 1e-6), missing CDR3, stop codons, out-of-frame junctions, or ambiguous translated residues were removed. V3J clonotypes were defined by identical inferred V gene, J gene, and CDR3 amino acid sequence. Percentage overlap between repertoires was computed as shared unique clonotypes divided by the size of the smaller repertoire. Three approaches were used to assess repertoire richness: RTK rarefaction, the Chao1 estimator, and Recon v2.1 estimates of unobserved clonotypes. Generation probabilities were computed with OLGA for all TCRbeta clonotypes obtained by the gDNA method from several donors. This is the immuneACCESS table as TCRdb keeps it, with only in-frame sequences that have V and J called. A part of the clones is gone; compared with another copy, unresolved V genes explain less than half, and the rest is unexplained. The V and J calls and clone size were taken over from that table, and D and trimming were inferred from the DNA. The sample table lists some 2.1 million clones, about 95% of them with a count of one. More than 0.1% of the sample belongs to the ten largest clones.

Healthy HIV-negative adults with no recently reported acute infections or vaccinations were included as donors. All donors were Caucasian adults living in Nashville, Tennessee, USA. CD4+ T cells were enriched by magnetic negative selection, after which naive cells were positively selected on CD45RA and the negative fraction was taken as the memory subset. Blood was collected by leukapheresis, and PBMCs were isolated by Ficoll-Histopaque density gradient centrifugation and then cryopreserved in liquid nitrogen vapor phase. Analytical flow cytometry was used to check the purity and quantity of every magnetically sorted T cell population. Genomic DNA was isolated from every sorted fraction and measured by UV absorbance on a Nanodrop 2000c. On this clone itself: Its binding antigen is unknown. One base away there is no much larger clone; base qualities are not given.

V and J are truncated by 4 bases and 1 base respectively, leaving an intervening sequence of 17 bases. CDR1 and CDR2, per the germline V gene, are LGHNA and YNFKEQ. Its CDR3 holds 17 amino acids, cysteine through phenylalanine. The entry retains the CDR3 DNA only, 51 bases that are in frame from base 1. Paper-wide results and their limitations: Incomplete sequencing was indicated by rarefaction of sorted-subset datasets, despite the large sequencing depth. Based on pairwise subsampling, the degree of clonotype sharing among donors was expected to be affected by sequencing depth. About 4.5% of naive CD4, 3% to 3.5% of naive CD8, roughly 2.4% of memory CD4, and about 0.4% of memory CD8 clonotypes were shared across several donors. Naive subsets generally had larger estimated clonotype richness than memory subsets. Sampling was limited to blood, and TCR repertoires in tissue likely differ from TCR repertoires in blood. Compared with non-shared clonotypes, clonotypes shared by all four sorted-subset donors had higher generation probabilities. Because the study included a small number of donors, the genetic and exposure-history diversity represented was limited.

This sequence was found in a man aged 18 to 35 in good health. The V and J genes are TRBV4-2 and TRBJ2-1; the D gene assignment is ambiguous. The sequencing input was naive CD4+ T cells sorted from blood. The cell subset or site tag for this specimen amounts to: CD45RA+ positively selected. The CDR3 amino acid sequence is: CASSPTLGLSSYNEQFF. The DNA sequence reads TGTGCCAGCAGCCCTACTCTGGGCCTCTCGTCCTACAATGAGCAGTTCTTC.